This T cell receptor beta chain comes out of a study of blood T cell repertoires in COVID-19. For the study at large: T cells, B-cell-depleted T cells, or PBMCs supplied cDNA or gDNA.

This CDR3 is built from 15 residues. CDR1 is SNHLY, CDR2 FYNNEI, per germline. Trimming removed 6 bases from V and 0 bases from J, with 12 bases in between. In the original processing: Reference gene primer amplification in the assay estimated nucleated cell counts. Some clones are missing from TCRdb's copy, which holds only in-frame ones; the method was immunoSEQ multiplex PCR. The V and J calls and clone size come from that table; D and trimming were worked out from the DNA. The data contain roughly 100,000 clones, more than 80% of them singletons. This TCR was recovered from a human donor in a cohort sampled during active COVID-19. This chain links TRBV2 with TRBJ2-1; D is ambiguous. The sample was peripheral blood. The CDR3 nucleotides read TGTGCCAGCAGCCCGAGGCCCAGCTCCTACAATGAGCAGTTCTTC. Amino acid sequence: CASSPRPSSYNEQFF.